This T cell receptor beta chain was captured by sequencing in a study of blood T cell repertoires in COVID-19. Repertoires were generated with immunoSEQ multiplex PCR, while TCRdb's copy carries only in-frame clones and drops some. The repertoire holds about 480,000 clones, with more than 75% as singletons. Participants were aged roughly 18 to 90 years, lived in 25 or so US areas, and enrolled virtually. Two negative PCRs, clearance, or symptom resolution were required of recovered Cohort 3 donors. The CDR3 extends over 16 amino acids. V trimming: 7 bases; J trimming: 0 bases; junction bases outside the gene matches: 8. The germline V gene has CDR1 SGHAT and CDR2 FQNNGV.

Material: PBMCs or T cells enriched from blood (not recorded which). This TCR came from a woman between 40 and 50 years old who had recovered from COVID-19. The chain recombines TRBV11-2 with TRBJ2-2, with TRBD2 matching 7 bases. CDR3: CASNYREAPNTGELFF. The CDR3 region has the DNA TGTGCCAGCAACTACCGGGAGGCCCCGAACACCGGGGAGCTGTTTTTT.